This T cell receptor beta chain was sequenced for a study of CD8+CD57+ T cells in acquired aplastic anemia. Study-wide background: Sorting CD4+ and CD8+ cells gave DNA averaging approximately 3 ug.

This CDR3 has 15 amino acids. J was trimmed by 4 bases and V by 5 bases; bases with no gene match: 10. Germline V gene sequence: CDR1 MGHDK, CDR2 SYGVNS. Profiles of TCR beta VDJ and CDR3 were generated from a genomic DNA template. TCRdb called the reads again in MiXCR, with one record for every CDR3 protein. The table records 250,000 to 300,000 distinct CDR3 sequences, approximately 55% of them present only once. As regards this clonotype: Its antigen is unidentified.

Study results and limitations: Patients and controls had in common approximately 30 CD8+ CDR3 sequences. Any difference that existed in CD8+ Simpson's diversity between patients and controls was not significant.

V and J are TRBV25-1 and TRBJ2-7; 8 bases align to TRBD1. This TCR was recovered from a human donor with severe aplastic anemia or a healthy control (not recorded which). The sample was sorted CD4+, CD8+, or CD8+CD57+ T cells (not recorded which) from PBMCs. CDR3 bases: TGTGCCAGCAGTATCCTTGGGACAGGAGAATACGAGCAGTACTTC. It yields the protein CASSILGTGEYEQYF.